The 28 T cell receptor beta chains given below trace back to one sample, sequenced in a study of cytomegalovirus exposure and HLA in healthy donors. PCR involved 60 Vbeta and 13 Jbeta primers. Sequencing used immunoSEQ multiplex PCR; TCRdb keeps in-frame clones, though not all of them. This repertoire shows some 200,000 clones, 82% found once; its top ten account for around 3%. Material for sequencing was PBMCs. All receptors derive from a woman aged 40 to 49 in good health and CMV-seronegative.

The chain uses TRBV27 and TRBJ2-2; TRBD1 might be the D (5 bases). CDR1 is MNHEY and CDR2 is SMNVEV in the germline V gene (reference sequence). The CDR3 runs to 15 residues. V was clipped by 7 bases and J by 3 bases, with 15 bases between them. The CDR3 is CASTPWGGDTGELFF. CDR3 sequence (DNA): TGTGCCAGCACCCCTTGGGGCGGAGACACCGGGGAGCTGTTTTTT.

This chain joins TRBV7-8 and TRBJ1-1, with D perhaps TRBD1 (5 bases). The CDR3 covers 15 residues. V lost 7 bases, J lost 6 bases, and 21 bases lay in between. CDR1 and CDR2 (germline): SGHVS, FQNEAQ. The CDR3 spells CASNHRPGLKAEAFF. In DNA, the CDR3 is TGTGCCAGCAACCACAGACCGGGACTAAAGGCTGAAGCTTTCTTT.

This chain links TRBV7-9 with TRBJ1-4; a weak D match, TRBD1 (6 bases). The CDR3 has 16 amino acids. V lost 0 bases, J lost 8 bases, and 16 bases lay in between. CDR1 is SEHNR and CDR2 is FQNEAQ in the germline V gene (reference sequence). The CDR3 DNA reads as TGTGCCAGCAGCTTAGCGCAGCAGGGGTCCGGAGAAAAACTGTTTTTT. Translation: CASSLAQQGSGEKLFF.

The chain employs TRBV30 and TRBJ2-5, with D perhaps matching TRBD2 (5 bases). Germline V CDR1 and CDR2: GTSNPN, SVGIG (reference sequence). This CDR3 is 11 amino acids long. V gave up 1 base and J gave up 9 bases, with 9 bases separating them. CDR3 sequence (DNA): TGTGCCTGGAGTGACGGACTGGCCCAGTACTTC. It translates to CAWSDGLAQYF. The whole variable domain, filled in from reference TRBV30 and TRBJ2-5, reads SQTIHQWPATLVQPVGSPLSLECTVEGTSNPNLYWYRQAAGRGLQLLFYSVGIGQISSEVPQNLSASRPQDRQFILSSKKLLLSDSGFYLCAWSDGLAQYFGPGTRLLVL.

The chain uses TRBV13 and TRBJ2-2; D is undetermined. The CDR3 runs 11 residues. Germline V lookup: CDR1 PRHDT, CDR2 FYEKMQ (reference sequence). Trimming removed 7 bases at V and 5 bases at J, with 5 bases between. The CDR3 sequence is CASTRTGELFF. Written as DNA, the CDR3 is TGTGCCAGCACCCGTACCGGGGAGCTGTTTTTT.

The DNA of the CDR3 is TGTGCCAGCAGTTTAATTAGCGGGAGTATAAACGAGCAGTACTTC. Its protein product is CASSLISGSINEQYF. The gene calls are TRBV27 and TRBJ2-7; TRBD2 agrees at 9 bases. CDR3 length: 15 amino acids. V was clipped by 2 bases and J by 5 bases; unmatched bases: 7. Germline values: CDR1 MNHEY, CDR2 SMNVEV (reference sequence).

The table lists this clone with a few counts. The chain carries TRBV19 and TRBJ1-1; D remains unclear. V lost 7 bases to trimming and J lost 2 bases, with 8 bases between them. In germline, CDR1 is LNHDA, CDR2 SQIVND (reference sequence). The CDR3 is made up of 12 amino acids. Here the CDR3 DNA reads TGTGCCAGTAAGGAGGATAACACTGAAGCTTTCTTT. Protein product: CASKEDNTEAFF.

The chain links TRBV7-2 to TRBJ2-1; 7 positions match TRBD2. Trimming removed 1 base from V and 1 base from J; junction bases left unmatched: 4. Germline values: CDR1 SGHTA, CDR2 FQGNSA. The CDR3 sequence is 16 residues long. The CDR3 loop reads CASSLEGAGSYNEQFF. Written as DNA, the CDR3 is TGTGCCAGCAGCTTAGAGGGAGCGGGGTCCTACAATGAGCAGTTCTTC.

V gene TRBV19 combines with J gene TRBJ1-3; weak D call: TRBD1 (5 bases). The CDR3 totals 13 residues. V shed 11 bases and J shed 0 bases, with 11 bases lying between them. In germline, CDR1 is LNHDA, CDR2 SQIVND (reference sequence). The CDR3 DNA sequence: TGTGCCGTTACGCAGGGCTCTGGAAACACCATATATTTT. This translates into CAVTQGSGNTIYF.

The chain joins TRBV6-1 to TRBJ1-2; D unresolved. The ends were cut back, 6 bases at V and 13 bases at J, with 15 bases in the middle. Germline CDR1 and CDR2: MNHNS and SASEGT. CDR3 length equals 11 residues. The chain's CDR3 is CASSDRRSGTF. The DNA for the CDR3 is TGTGCCAGCAGCGACCGCCGGAGTGGCACCTTC.

This clone showed up just once. The J gene is TRBJ2-1, the V gene TRBV27; the D is unclear. Germline V CDR1 and CDR2: MNHEY, SMNVEV (reference sequence). The V and J ends lost 1 base and 4 bases respectively, with 14 bases between them. This CDR3 contains 16 residues. The CDR3 sequence is CASSLWANTKYNEQFF. The CDR3 DNA sequence: TGTGCCAGCAGTTTATGGGCCAACACCAAATACAATGAGCAGTTCTTC.

The chain recombines TRBV2 with TRBJ2-5; 8 bases align to TRBD2. The closer fit of TRBJ2-7 to the DNA end suggests the J call may be wrong. This CDR3 has 15 residues. Germline assignment: CDR1 SNHLY and CDR2 FYNNEI. CDR3 sequence reads: CASIASGLGSYEQYF. The CDR3 DNA follows: TGTGCCAGCATCGCTAGCGGGTTAGGATCCTACGAGCAGTACTTC.

The chain employs TRBV30 and TRBJ2-7; 10 nucleotides line up with TRBD1. J was trimmed by 3 bases and V by 0 bases; bases with no gene match: 5. The CDR3 runs to 15 residues. The germline CDR1 and CDR2 sequences are GTSNPN and SVGIG (reference sequence). The CDR3 DNA follows: TGTGCCTGGAGTGTTATTGGGGACAGGGGCTACGAGCAGTACTTC. This encodes CAWSVIGDRGYEQYF.

This clone has only a few counts. This rearrangement joins TRBV2 to TRBJ2-2, with TRBD1 identical over 8 bases. The V gene's germline CDR1 is SNHLY and CDR2 FYNNEI. CDR3 length: 16 residues. Germline trimming cut 7 bases from V and 6 bases from J; bases unmatched to any gene: 13. CDR3 sequence (DNA): TGTGCCAGCACCTTACGGGGACAGGAAGGACCCGGGGAGCTGTTTTTT. This gives the protein CASTLRGQEGPGELFF.

This chain connects TRBV5-1 to TRBJ1-5; the D gene is possibly TRBD1 (6 bases). This CDR3 is built from 15 residues. V dropped 3 bases and J dropped 4 bases, with 14 bases sitting between them. Per germline, CDR1 SGHRS and CDR2 YFSETQ. Written as DNA, the CDR3 is TGCGCCAGCAGCTCCGACAGGTCCTCAAATCAGCCCCAGCATTTT. The encoded protein is CASSSDRSSNQPQHF.

The chain couples TRBV29-1 to TRBJ2-5; maybe TRBD1 (5 bases). CDR1 and CDR2 from the germline V gene are SQVTM and ANQGSEA. The CDR3 sequence is 12 residues long. V gave up 4 bases and J gave up 2 bases, with 8 bases separating them. CDR3 in amino acids: CSVVTAQETQYF. CDR3 DNA: TGCAGCGTTGTGACAGCACAAGAGACCCAGTACTTC.

The chain joins TRBV27 to TRBJ2-3; 8 positions agree with TRBD1. With 8 bases clipped from V and 0 bases from J, the junction kept 10 bases outside the gene matches. Germline V gene data show CDR1 as MNHEY and CDR2 as SMNVEV (reference sequence). There are 16 residues in the CDR3. In DNA, the CDR3 is TGTGCCAGCTTCCCCAGGGGGCTGTTTAGCACAGATACGCAGTATTTT. It codes for CASFPRGLFSTDTQYF.

The CDR3 nucleotides are TGTGCCAGCTCACCAGGGACAGGGGCGACGAACACTGAAGCTTTCTTT. Translating it yields CASSPGTGATNTEAFF. The chain joins TRBV18 to TRBJ1-1; 10 nucleotides match TRBD1. This CDR3 is 16 amino acids long. V dropped 2 bases and J dropped 1; count of bases not matched to a gene: 4. The germline V gene encodes CDR1 KGHSH and CDR2 LQKENI.

J is TRBJ2-3 and V is TRBV28; TRBD1 agrees at 10 bases. The CDR3 extends over 15 amino acids. V was clipped by 6 bases and J by 4 bases; unmatched bases: 7. Germline V gene data show CDR1 as MDHEN and CDR2 as SYDVKM. Here the CDR3 DNA reads TGTGCCAGCAGCTCCGGGACAGGGGTTCCAGATACGCAGTATTTT. This gives the protein CASSSGTGVPDTQYF.

This chain joins TRBV19 and TRBJ1-1, with a possible D match to TRBD1 (5 bases). The CDR3 loop spans 15 amino acids. CDR1 and CDR2 from the germline V gene are LNHDA and SQIVND (reference sequence). V was clipped by 3 bases and J by 4 bases, with 15 bases between them. The CDR3 nucleotides read TGTGCCAGTAGTATTGCCCCAGGGTTGGGCACTGAAGCTTTCTTT. This gives the protein CASSIAPGLGTEAFF.

The chain is built from TRBV4-1 and TRBJ1-1, with 9 bases that match TRBD1. This CDR3 spans 16 amino acids. Per the germline V gene, CDR1 is MGHRA and CDR2 is YSYEKL. The V and J ends lost 4 bases and 0 bases, in that order; junction bases with no gene match: 6. Here the CDR3 DNA reads TGCGCCAGCAGCCTGGGACAGGGAGCAATGAACACTGAAGCTTTCTTT. This encodes CASSLGQGAMNTEAFF.

The chain combines TRBV23-1 with TRBJ2-2, with TRBD2 identical over 10 bases. TRBV23-1 is filed as an ORF, its function uncertain. This CDR3 contains 16 residues. V gave up 5 bases and J gave up 4 bases; unmatched junction bases: 7. The chain's CDR3 is CASSGLADLTTGELFF. CDR3 DNA sequence: TGCGCCAGCAGTGGACTAGCGGACCTAACCACCGGGGAGCTGTTTTTT.

The V gene is TRBV27, the J gene TRBJ2-7; 7 positions match TRBD2. The V gene's germline CDR1 is MNHEY and CDR2 SMNVEV (reference sequence). This CDR3 region has 17 residues. V lost 2 bases, J lost 2 bases, and 12 bases stayed unmatched. The DNA of the CDR3 is TGTGCCAGCAGTTTAAGGCTAGCGGCCCCGAACCCCTACGAGCAGTACTTC. Translated: CASSLRLAAPNPYEQYF.

The CDR3 DNA reads as TGCGCCAGTTGGGCAGGGGCGGGCGAGCAGTACTTC. It is translated as CASWAGAGEQYF. The V and J genes are TRBV4-1 and TRBJ2-5, with D perhaps TRBD1 (6 bases). The closer fit of TRBJ2-7 to the DNA end suggests the J call may be wrong. This CDR3 has 12 amino acids. Germline assignment: CDR1 MGHRA and CDR2 YSYEKL.

This clone was seen a handful of times. V gene TRBV5-1 combines with J gene TRBJ2-5; tentatively, D is TRBD1 (5 bases). Gene TRBJ2-7 matches the end of the DNA better, so the J call may be wrong. The CDR3 contains 14 residues. Germline lookup yields CDR1 SGHRS and CDR2 YFSETQ. The CDR3 region has the DNA TGCGCCAGCAGCTTCGGCAGGGCCCCCAACGAGCAGTACTTC. Encoded protein: CASSFGRAPNEQYF.

This rearrangement joins TRBV27 to TRBJ2-3, with TRBD1 identical over 9 bases. The ends lost 5 bases at V and 1 base at J; junction bases unmatched: 19. The CDR3 runs 20 residues. CDR1 and CDR2 (germline): MNHEY, SMNVEV (reference sequence). The CDR3 DNA is TGTGCCAGCAGTCCCCGACAGGGGGTGTTGGCGGGAGTGGGCACAGATACGCAGTATTTT. It yields the protein CASSPRQGVLAGVGTDTQYF.

The genes are TRBV27 and TRBJ2-2, with 7 bases fitting TRBD1. V shed 3 bases, J shed 6 bases, and the junction held 7 bases outside the gene matches. The CDR3 sequence is 15 residues long. Germline CDR1 MNHEY, CDR2 SMNVEV (reference sequence). CDR3 residues: CASSFYGTAPGELFF. The CDR3 coding sequence is TGTGCCAGCAGTTTCTACGGGACAGCACCCGGGGAGCTGTTTTTT.

CDR3 in DNA: TGTGCCAGCAGCAACCTCGGACAGGGGGCCGGCACTGAAGCTTTCTTT. Amino acids: CASSNLGQGAGTEAFF. The chain uses TRBV6-6 and TRBJ1-1; 11 bases fit TRBD1. The CDR3 length is 16 residues. Germline V gene data show CDR1 as MNHNY and CDR2 as SVGAGI (reference sequence). Germline trimming cut 6 bases from V and 4 bases from J; bases unmatched to any gene: 10.